This T cell receptor (beta chain) stems from a study of a mutant IDH1 vaccine in newly diagnosed glioma (dated by TCRdb to the early 2020s). Concerning the study at large: Vaccination started 4-6 weeks after radiotherapy alone, or was given together with temozolomide cycles in the groups whose treatment included chemotherapy. Of the roughly 32 treated patients, 62.5% were male and roughly 38% were female, and a mean age of 40.4 years was recorded. Before enrollment, most patients had been given radiochemotherapy with temozolomide as standard therapy, while the rest had received either radiotherapy alone or temozolomide alone. The week-35 safety follow-up was designated visit V12, and the week-47 end of study was designated visit V13. Peripheral blood was drawn at six visits: V03 (baseline), V05, V07, V10, V12 and V13. For exploratory analyses, longitudinal TCRB deep sequencing was carried out in about 25 treated patients wherever samples were available. Study-level results and caveats: Vaccine-induced immune responses across multiple MHC alleles were detected in about 92% of patients. According to the authors, sample limitations meant that analyses of patient blood samples could not be reproduced. Availability determined which PBMC samples were chosen for TCRB deep sequencing. Changes in the top peripheral T cell clonotypes picked up by TCRB sequencing did not appear to be linked to pseudoprogression.

Library preparation was by the immunoSEQ multiplex PCR assay. The hsTCRB Kit was used according to the manufacturer's protocol to amplify rearranged TCR beta chain sequences. TCRB libraries were sequenced on an Illumina MiSeq. For the original study's pipeline: The kit vendor's proprietary platform handled demultiplexing, trimming and gene mapping. TCRdb mirrors the immuneACCESS table, restricted to in-frame sequences. Some clones are absent from its copies; in checked studies, under half trace to an unresolved V gene, and the reason for the others is unknown. D and trimming were read from the DNA, whereas the V and J calls and clone size are those reported in that table. This sample lists tens of thousands of clones; around nine tenths were detected once. 2.2% of the sample goes to the ten largest clones. What this sample's time point label stands for: week 47, end of study. Each vaccine dose was 300 ug of a 20-mer mutant IDH1 peptide in Montanide, given subcutaneously with topical imiquimod. Across visits V03 through V10, patients got a total of eight vaccinations, given in weeks 1, 3, 5, 7, 11, 15, 19 and 23. All donors had newly diagnosed IDH1-mutant astrocytomas of WHO grade 3 or 4 that showed loss of nuclear ATRX. The samples were drawn from NOA16, a multicentre, single-arm, open-label phase I trial in Germany that tested a mutant IDH1 peptide vaccine in humans for the first time. The DNeasy Blood and Tissue Kit was used to extract genomic DNA from EDTA blood for TCRB sequencing.

To note about this clone: Its binding antigen is unknown. Base qualities are not recorded, but no much larger clone differs from it by a single base.

The source is a man aged 40-49 years with glioma. This sample comprised PBMCs, obtained from a glioma patient whose treatment included an IDH1 peptide vaccine.

The CDR3 protein is CAISEDPSNEKLFF. The DNA is TGTGCCATCTCCGAGGACCCTTCTAATGAAAAACTGTTTTTT. The V and J genes are TRBV10-3 and TRBJ1-4; no D gene is confidently identified. Cut back by 8 bases and 3 bases, the V and J ends lie 13 bases apart. CDR1 and CDR2 are drawn from the germline V gene: ENHRY, SYGVKD. From the cysteine up to the phenylalanine, the CDR3 has a length of 14 residues. Just the 42-base CDR3 DNA is kept, in frame starting at base 1.